Presented here are 19 T cell receptor beta chains from one specimen sequenced in a study of CD8 T cells in ankylosing spondylitis. MiXCR was run by TCRdb on the 5' RACE reads, yielding one entry per CDR3 protein. Of about 330,000 distinct CDR3 sequences listed, 7.5% to 9% are singletons. Antigens for these TCRs are unknown. General study results and limits: Ankylosing spondylitis blood appeared to carry a characteristic TCR beta motif of roughly 8 highly homologous variants.

The sequencing input was blood, either unsorted or a sorted T cell fraction (not recorded which). Receptors originate from a male donor with ankylosing spondylitis.

The genes are TRBV5-1 and TRBJ2-1; TRBD2 agrees at 7 bases. The germline gives CDR1 SGHRS, CDR2 YFSETQ. The CDR3 extends over 13 amino acids. Unmatched junction bases numbered 7, after V lost 5 bases and J lost 8 bases. The CDR3 is CASRLTSLDEQFF. The CDR3 nucleotides are TGCGCCAGCAGATTGACTAGCCTTGATGAGCAGTTCTTC.

This clonotype was observed a few times. The chain recombines TRBV24-1 with TRBJ1-5, with D possibly TRBD1 on 6 matching bases. Germline-derived CDR1 and CDR2 are KGHDR and SFDVKD. The V and J ends lost 5 bases and 2 bases respectively, with 9 bases between them. The CDR3 extends over 14 amino acids. CDR3 loop: CATSGEGGNQPQHF. DNA of the CDR3: TGTGCCACCAGTGGAGAGGGGGGCAATCAGCCCCAGCATTTT.

The chain has TRBV7-8 and TRBJ2-1, with D possibly being TRBD2 (5 bases). The V end was cut by 5 bases, the J end by 6 bases, with 14 bases between. Germline V gives CDR1 SGHVS, CDR2 FQNEAQ. The CDR3 contains 14 residues. The CDR3 DNA reads as TGTGCCAGCAGCATTGACGGGGTCGGCAATGAGCAGTTCTTC. Translated, it gives CASSIDGVGNEQFF. Filled out from reference TRBV7-8 and TRBJ2-1, the complete variable domain reads GAGVSQSPRYKVAKRGQDVALRCDPISGHVSLFWYQQALGQGPEFLTYFQNEAQLDKSGLPSDRFFAERPEGSVSTLKIQRTQQEDSAVYLCASSIDGVGNEQFFGPGTRLTVL.

This rearrangement joins TRBV7-9 to TRBJ2-3; D call uncertain. This CDR3 comprises 12 residues. Trimming took 0 bases from V and 8 from J, leaving 6 bases between them. CDR1 is SEHNR and CDR2 is FQNEAQ in the germline V gene (reference sequence). CDR3 nucleotide sequence: TGTGCCAGCAGCTTAGCCGTTAGTACGCAGTATTTT. Protein: CASSLAVSTQYF.

This clonotype occurred a few times. The V call is TRBV7-2, the J call TRBJ1-1; no reliable D call. V was pared by 3 bases and J by 1 base, with 6 bases between. The CDR3 loop spans 13 amino acids. CDR1 is SGHTA and CDR2 is FQGNSA in the germline V gene. Here the CDR3 reads CASSFVGNTEAFF. Written as DNA, the CDR3 is TGTGCCAGCAGCTTCGTGGGGAACACTGAAGCTTTCTTT.

This clonotype was seen repeatedly, ten times or more. The J gene is TRBJ2-7, the V gene TRBV7-8, with 10 nucleotides matching TRBD1. V gave up 5 bases and J gave up 3 bases; unmatched junction bases: 4. CDR1 SGHVS and CDR2 FQNEAQ come from the germline V gene. The CDR3 has 14 amino acids. The CDR3 sequence: CASSQGQGFYEQYF. The CDR3 nucleotides are TGTGCCAGCAGCCAGGGACAGGGGTTCTACGAGCAGTACTTC.

This chain connects TRBV7-2 to TRBJ2-5, with a weak D call TRBD1 (6 bases). The length of the CDR3 is 14 residues. V dropped 4 bases and J dropped 4 bases, with 13 bases sitting between them. The germline gives CDR1 SGHTA, CDR2 FQGNSA. CDR3 bases: TGTGCCAGCAGCTCCAGATCCAGGGGAGAGACCCAGTACTTC. It yields the protein CASSSRSRGETQYF.

This clonotype was counted a few times. The chain couples TRBV29-1 to TRBJ2-1; 11 nucleotides agree with TRBD2. CDR3 length: 14 residues. CDR1 is SQVTM and CDR2 is ANQGSEA in the germline V gene. Unmatched junction bases numbered 6, after V lost 6 bases and J lost 5 bases. In DNA form, the CDR3 reads TGCAGCGTCGATATGGGACTAGCGGACAATGAGCAGTTCTTC. As protein: CSVDMGLADNEQFF.

This chain connects TRBV11-2 to TRBJ2-3; 11 nucleotides agree with TRBD2. V lost 1 base, J lost 6 bases, and 9 bases stayed unmatched. Per the germline V gene, CDR1 is SGHAT and CDR2 is FQNNGV. This CDR3 comprises 17 residues. CDR3 bases: TGTGCCAGCAGCTTAGGGGCCGGAGCTAGCGGGAGGGATACGCAGTATTTT. It is translated as CASSLGAGASGRDTQYF.

The chain has TRBV2 and TRBJ1-2, with no clear D. The germline gives CDR1 SNHLY, CDR2 FYNNEI. This CDR3 has 16 amino acids. Trimming left V 2 bases short and J 8 bases short, with 21 bases between. The CDR3 protein is CASSERFSGRHWGYTF. CDR3 in DNA: TGTGCCAGCAGTGAAAGATTCTCCGGGCGCCATTGGGGCTACACCTTC.

This clonotype was observed at least ten times. J is TRBJ1-5 and V is TRBV7-6; a weak D match, TRBD1 (6 bases). The CDR3 has 16 residues. The germline gives CDR1 SGHVS, CDR2 FNYEAQ. V lost 0 bases to trimming and J lost 3 bases, with 12 bases between them. The CDR3 coding sequence is TGTGCCAGCAGCTTAGCCCCAGGACAGCTCAATCAGCCCCAGCATTTT. Protein product: CASSLAPGQLNQPQHF.

The J gene is TRBJ1-2, the V gene TRBV2; perhaps TRBD1 as D (5 bases). V shed 2 bases and J shed 6 bases, with 13 bases lying between them. Looked up from germline, CDR1 is SNHLY and CDR2 is FYNNEI. This CDR3 spans 14 amino acids. CDR3 nucleotides: TGTGCCAGCAGTGAAAACCCCCGACAGAATGGCTACACCTTC. This gives the protein CASSENPRQNGYTF.

This clonotype was seen many times. This sequence joins TRBV7-9 and TRBJ2-1; D is unclear. CDR3 length: 14 amino acids. V was shortened by 6 bases and J by 6 bases, with 15 bases between the two germline ends. Germline CDR1 and CDR2: SEHNR and FQNEAQ (reference sequence). CDR3 nucleotide sequence: TGTGCCAGCAGTATACTCTCACCCCCCAATGAGCAGTTCTTC. Its protein product is CASSILSPPNEQFF.

Many counts were recorded for this clonotype. This chain connects TRBV29-1 to TRBJ1-5, with D possibly TRBD1 on 6 matching bases. V was pared by 4 bases and J by 3 bases, with 13 bases between. Looked up from germline, CDR1 is SQVTM and CDR2 is ANQGSEA. This CDR3 has 14 amino acids. This chain's CDR3 is CSVGEGGYNQPQHF. The DNA of the CDR3 is TGCAGCGTTGGGGAAGGGGGTTACAATCAGCCCCAGCATTTT.

Points on this clonotype: A read error may produce the germline difference seen at one junction end. This sequence joins TRBV29-1 and TRBJ2-1, with D tentatively TRBD1 or TRBD2 (5 bases each). Germline-derived CDR1 and CDR2 are SQVTM and ANQGSEA. This CDR3 has 14 residues. The CDR3: CSAEWGFSYNEQFF. The CDR3 DNA reads TGCAGCGCTGAATGGGGGTTCTCCTACAATGAGCAGTTCTTC.

This clonotype was counted many times. The rearrangement uses TRBV28 and TRBJ2-5; TRBD1 agrees at 7 bases. Germline V gene sequence: CDR1 MDHEN, CDR2 SYDVKM. The junction had 13 bases not matched to a gene; V was cut back by 5 bases and J by 13 bases. The CDR3 length is 13 residues. The CDR3 reads CASSLRQGLDSYF. The DNA for the CDR3 is TGTGCCAGCAGTCTCAGACAGGGATTGGACTCGTACTTC.

This clonotype was seen many times. The gene calls are TRBV29-1 and TRBJ2-1; TRBD1 matches at 7 bases. Germline V gives CDR1 SQVTM, CDR2 ANQGSEA. CDR3 length: 14 amino acids. The J segment lost 4 bases and the V segment lost 6 bases, leaving 9 bases of the junction unmatched. DNA of the CDR3: TGCAGCGTAAAACGGGCAGGGGGTTACAATGAGCAGTTCTTC. Protein product: CSVKRAGGYNEQFF.

Here the CDR3 DNA reads TGCGCCAGCAGCCAAGATTCCAAGGTCAATCAGCCCCAGCATTTT. It is translated as CASSQDSKVNQPQHF. The chain employs TRBV4-1 and TRBJ1-5, with D hard to call. This CDR3 contains 15 residues. V lost 0 bases and J lost 3, with 9 bases in between. CDR1 and CDR2 from the germline V gene are MGHRA and YSYEKL.

V usage is TRBV20-1 and J usage is TRBJ2-3; 12 nucleotides line up with TRBD1. The CDR3 extends over 15 amino acids. Losses at the gene ends were 6 bases for V and 3 bases for J; bases not matched to a gene: 7. Germline CDR1 reads DFQATT; CDR2 reads SNEGSKA (reference sequence). This chain's CDR3 is CSANPGQGATDTQYF. The CDR3 DNA reads TGCAGTGCCAACCCGGGACAGGGGGCGACAGATACGCAGTATTTT.